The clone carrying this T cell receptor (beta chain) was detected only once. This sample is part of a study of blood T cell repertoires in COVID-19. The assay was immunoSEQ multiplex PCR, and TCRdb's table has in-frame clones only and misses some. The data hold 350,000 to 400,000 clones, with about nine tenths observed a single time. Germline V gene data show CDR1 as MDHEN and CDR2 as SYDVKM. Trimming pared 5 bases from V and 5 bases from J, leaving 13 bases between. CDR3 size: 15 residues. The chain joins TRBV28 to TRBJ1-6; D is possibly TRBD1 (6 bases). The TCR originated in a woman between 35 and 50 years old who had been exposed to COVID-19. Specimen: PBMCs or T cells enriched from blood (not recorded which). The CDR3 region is CASSLRQVHNSPLHF. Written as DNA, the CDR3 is TGTGCCAGCAGTCTTAGACAGGTCCATAATTCACCCCTCCACTTT.